The T cell receptor beta chain under discussion was sequenced for a study of T cells in Graves' hyperthyroidism and ophthalmopathy. Overall study findings and caveats: Most thyroid clonotypes expanded above 0.001 appeared in blood too. Before onset, ophthalmopathy was predicted by the model a median roughly six months earlier.

It was RNA transcripts that yielded the amplified TCR beta CDR3 regions. HTBI primers drove first-round RT-PCR of the TCR CDR3. Each CDR3 protein gets one entry after TCRdb re-called the multiplex PCR reads with MiXCR. This table has 300,000 to 450,000 distinct CDR3 sequences, approximately 17% appearing once. J lost 8 bases, V lost 0 bases, and 2 bases had no gene match. Germline CDR1 is MNHEY and CDR2 is SMNVEV (reference sequence). This CDR3 is built from 14 residues. Exclusion criteria comprised uncontrolled infection, other autoimmune disease, pregnancy or lactation. Using around 10 ml of fresh peripheral blood, PBMCs were prepared. This clonotype has at least ten counts. Its antigen is not identified.

Sequenced material: blood. V usage is TRBV27 and J usage is TRBJ1-2; 11 bases agree with TRBD1. The origin of this receptor is a man between 18 and 29 years old with Graves' ophthalmopathy. The CDR3 nucleotides read TGTGCCAGCAGTTTATCGGGGACAGGGGGGGGCTACACCTTC. Protein product: CASSLSGTGGGYTF.